This is a list of T cell receptor beta chains from one sample in a study of shared clonotypes between healthy human individuals. Assay used: immunoSEQ multiplex PCR; TCRdb lists only in-frame clones, some missing. The sample includes 1.4 million or so clones, approximately 98.5% of them seen just once. Sequencing used naive CD4+ T cells sorted from blood. The receptors were sampled from a man between 25 and 39 years old in good health. CDR3s include the opening cysteine and the closing phenylalanine or tryptophan. The D gene is left open where the match is weak. Clone size is not always given. Where it is, it says once, few, many or a class for expanded clones.

NA,TRBJ2-2,NA,TRBV7-9,TGTGCCAGCAGCCGGGCCGCGAACACCGGGGAGCTGTTTTTT,CASSRAANTGELFF
NA,TRBJ1-4,NA,TRBV28,TGTGCCAGCAGTTTGGACAGCGGTCTTCGGGAAAAACTGTTTTTT,CASSLDSGLREKLFF
NA,TRBJ1-1,NA,TRBV6-1,TGTGCCAGCAGTGAAGCAGGGGGGAACACTGAAGCTTTCTTT,CASSEAGGNTEAFF
NA,TRBJ2-2,NA,TRBV20-1,TGCAGTGCTAGGGCTACCGGGGAGCTGTTTTTT,CSARATGELFF
NA,TRBJ2-7,NA,TRBV11-2,TGTGCCAGCAGCTTAGCCCTACCAACTTCGGGGGCGGGCGAGCAGTACTTC,CASSLALPTSGAGEQYF
once,TRBJ2-2,TRBD2,TRBV7-3,TGTGCCAGCAGCAGCGCTAGCGGGAACACCGGGGAGCTGTTTTTT,CASSSASGNTGELFF
NA,TRBJ1-5,TRBD1,TRBV15,TGTGCCACCAGCAAGGACAGGAACAATCAGCCCCAGCATTTT,CATSKDRNNQPQHF
NA,TRBJ2-7,TRBD1,TRBV4-2,TGTGCCAGCAGCCCGGGACAGCTCTACGAGCAGTACTTC,CASSPGQLYEQYF
NA,TRBJ2-3,TRBD2,TRBV7-2,TGTGCCAGCAGCCGCCTAGCGGTTCGTACAGATACGCAGTATTTT,CASSRLAVRTDTQYF
NA,TRBJ2-7,TRBD2,TRBV6-5,TGTGCCAGCCGGATAGCGGGAGGGGTCTTGAAGCAGTACTTC,CASRIAGGVLKQYF
NA,TRBJ2-1,NA,TRBV28,TGTGCCAGCAGCGACACGATATACAATGAGCAGTTCTTC,CASSDTIYNEQFF
NA,TRBJ2-3,NA,TRBV18,TGTGCCAGCTCACCGGCCCGAACGACCATTGATACGCAGTATTTT,CASSPARTTIDTQYF
NA,TRBJ2-7,TRBD2,TRBV9,TGTGCCAGCAGCGTAGGGGCTAGCGGGACCTACGAGCAGTACTTC,CASSVGASGTYEQYF
NA,TRBJ1-1,TRBD1,TRBV6-5,TGTGCCAGCAGTCCCGACAGGGTGAACACTGAAGCTTTCTTT,CASSPDRVNTEAFF
NA,TRBJ1-4,TRBD1,TRBV28,TGTGCCAGCAGTAACCAGGACAGGGATTATCTTTTT,CASSNQDRDYLF
NA,TRBJ2-7,TRBD2,TRBV11-2,TGTGCCAGCAGCTTATCGGAGGGAGGGCCTGCGTACGAGCAGTACTTC,CASSLSEGGPAYEQYF
NA,TRBJ2-1,TRBD2,TRBV11-2,TGTGCCAGCAGCGAGTGGGGACTAGTCAATGAGCAGTTCTTC,CASSEWGLVNEQFF